Each of the 18 T cell receptor beta chains below was sequenced from the same sample in a study of brain T cells in children with intractable seizures. Surgery cases with the highest brain T cell transcript signatures were chosen for sequencing. TCRdb's copy holds only in-frame clones and misses some; the assay was immunoSEQ multiplex PCR. This table has roughly 250 clones, 80% to 85% appearing once. Sequencing used resected brain tissue, obtained at surgery. These receptors came from a girl aged 10-17 years with tuberous sclerosis and intractable seizures.

For the CDR3, the DNA is TGTGCCAGCAGCCAGGGAGGTTACGATGGCTACACCTTC. It is translated as CASSQGGYDGYTF. This chain joins TRBV11-2 and TRBJ1-2; tentatively, D is TRBD1 (5 bases). CDR1 is SGHAT and CDR2 is FQNNGV in the germline V gene. The CDR3 sequence is 13 residues long. V lost 5 bases, J lost 6 bases, and 13 bases lay in between.

This clone was detected once. This chain uses TRBV27 with TRBJ1-3; unclear D gene. The CDR3 length is 15 residues. The germline V gene encodes CDR1 MNHEY and CDR2 SMNVEV (reference sequence). V lost 2 bases and J 0 bases, leaving 8 bases between the germline ends. The CDR3, as DNA: TGTGCCAGCAGTTTAACCTACAGCTCTGGAAACACCATATATTTT. This gives the protein CASSLTYSSGNTIYF.

This clone is hyperexpanded. V and J are TRBV6-5 and TRBJ1-6, with 7 bases lining up with TRBD1. Germline V gene sequence: CDR1 MNHEY, CDR2 SVGAGI. V was clipped by 5 bases and J by 9 bases; unmatched bases: 7. The CDR3 is made up of 14 amino acids. In DNA form, the CDR3 reads TGTGCCAGCAGTACGACAGGGATGGGTTCACCCCTCCACTTT. It encodes CASSTTGMGSPLHF.

The rearrangement joins TRBV7-8 to TRBJ1-6; D might be TRBD1 (5 bases). Germline CDR1 SGHVS, CDR2 FQNEAQ. The CDR3 consists of 15 residues. Trimming took off 4 bases at V and 5 bases at J, with 12 bases between the two ends. In nucleotides, the CDR3 is TGTGCCAGCAGCTCAGGGAGGGTGAATAATTCACCCCTCCACTTT. It translates to CASSSGRVNNSPLHF.

The J gene is TRBJ2-7, the V gene TRBV25-1, with 9 bases fitting TRBD2. Trimming took 2 bases from V and 3 from J; bases not matched to a gene: 8. The CDR3 consists of 16 residues. Germline V CDR1 and CDR2: MGHDK, SYGVNS. CDR3 DNA: TGTGCCAGCAGTGAAATGACTAGCGGAATGAGCTACGAGCAGTACTTC. Translation gives CASSEMTSGMSYEQYF.

V gene TRBV7-2 combines with J gene TRBJ1-1; 11 bases line up with TRBD1. The ends lost 3 bases at V and 11 bases at J; junction bases unmatched: 5. CDR3 size: 13 residues. Germline CDR1 is SGHTA and CDR2 is FQGNSA. The CDR3 protein is CASSFGQGAGAFF. The CDR3, as DNA: TGTGCCAGCAGCTTCGGACAGGGGGCGGGTGCTTTCTTT.

The V and J genes are TRBV30 and TRBJ1-1, with D unresolved. The germline V and J ends were trimmed by 4 bases and 1 base, with 13 bases remaining between them. Per the germline V gene, CDR1 is GTSNPN and CDR2 is SVGIG (reference sequence). The CDR3 extends over 14 amino acids. CDR3 sequence reads: CAWTGGIANTEAFF. The CDR3 DNA reads TGTGCCTGGACAGGAGGGATTGCGAACACTGAAGCTTTCTTT.

V and J are TRBV11-2 and TRBJ2-2; 7 bases fit TRBD1. This CDR3 contains 16 residues. After removal of 5 bases from V and 3 bases from J, the junction contained 9 bases not matched to a gene. Germline V gene lookup returns CDR1 SGHAT and CDR2 FQNNGV. Written as DNA, the CDR3 is TGTGCCAGCAGCCCCCGACAGGGTGAGGACACCGGGGAGCTGTTTTTT. Translated: CASSPRQGEDTGELFF.

This chain connects TRBV9 to TRBJ1-4; D is perhaps TRBD1 (6 bases). The CDR3 has 14 residues. CDR1 is SGDLS, CDR2 YYNGEE, per germline. Trimming left V 3 bases short and J 0 bases short, with 6 bases between. CDR3 sequence: CASSGQATNEKLFF. CDR3 coding DNA: TGTGCCAGCAGCGGACAGGCAACTAATGAAAAACTGTTTTTT.

The chain links TRBV24-1 to TRBJ2-3; 9 nucleotides agree with TRBD1. Trimming at V came to 3 bases and at J to 1 base, leaving 7 bases not matched to a gene. Germline V gene lookup returns CDR1 KGHDR and CDR2 SFDVKD. This CDR3 is built from 17 residues. CDR3 nucleotides: TGTGCCACCAGTGATCCCCGCCGGACAGGGGGCACAGATACGCAGTATTTT. Its protein is CATSDPRRTGGTDTQYF.

The gene calls are TRBV5-4 and TRBJ1-2; the match to TRBD1 covers 9 bases. The CDR3 is 15 amino acids. With V trimmed by 4 bases and J by 8 bases, 12 bases remained unmatched. The V gene's germline CDR1 is SGHNT and CDR2 YYREEE (reference sequence). In nucleotides, the CDR3 is TGTGCCAGCAGCCCGCAGCCCGGGACAGGGCACGGCTACACCTTC. This codes for CASSPQPGTGHGYTF. The variable domain in full, completed from reference TRBV5-4 and TRBJ1-2, reads ETGVTQSPTHLIKTRGQQVTLRCSSQSGHNTVSWYQQALGQGPQFIFQYYREEENGRGNFPPRFSGLQFPNYSSELNVNALELDDSALYLCASSPQPGTGHGYTFGSGTRLTVV.

This clone came up once. The chain has TRBV11-3 and TRBJ2-3; D is perhaps TRBD2 (6 bases). CDR1 is SGHNT and CDR2 is YENEEA in the germline V gene. Trimming took 5 bases from V and 0 from J, leaving 9 bases between them. This CDR3 has 14 residues. The DNA of the CDR3 is TGTGCCAGCAGCCTTAGCGGAAGCACAGATACGCAGTATTTT. It translates to CASSLSGSTDTQYF.

The chain links TRBV29-1 to TRBJ1-2; a possible D gene is TRBD1 (6 bases). Germline values: CDR1 SQVTM, CDR2 ANQGSEA. With 3 bases removed from V and 6 bases from J, the gap between germline ends came to 11 bases. The CDR3 runs to 12 residues. CDR3: CSVDLQGNGYTF. For the CDR3, the DNA is TGCAGCGTTGATCTACAGGGAAATGGCTACACCTTC.

The CDR3 bases are TGTGCCAGTAGTATATTTGTACAGGCGGCCAATCAGCCCCAGCATTTT. It codes for CASSIFVQAANQPQHF. The rearrangement links TRBV19 to TRBJ1-5, with D perhaps TRBD1 (5 bases). There are 16 residues in the CDR3. Looked up from germline, CDR1 is LNHDA and CDR2 is SQIVND (reference sequence). V was clipped by 2 bases and J by 3 bases, with 14 bases between them.

V usage is TRBV24-1 and J usage is TRBJ1-2; D gene uncertain. The CDR3 is made up of 16 amino acids. Germline loops: CDR1 KGHDR, CDR2 SFDVKD. V lost 0 bases and J lost 3, with 13 bases in between. The CDR3 DNA sequence: TGTGCCACCAGTGATTTGCGCCCGACAAGCGACTATGGCTACACCTTC. This gives the protein CATSDLRPTSDYGYTF.

The rearrangement joins TRBV4-2 to TRBJ2-3; D unclear. The CDR3 spans 15 residues. V was pared by 4 bases and J by 2 bases, with 13 bases between. CDR1 and CDR2 from the germline V gene are LGHNA and YNFKEQ. Written as DNA, the CDR3 is TGTGCCAGCAGCCCGACGGAGATTTCCACAGATACGCAGTATTTT. This encodes CASSPTEISTDTQYF.

The chain has TRBV5-1 and TRBJ2-2, with D possibly TRBD2 on 5 matching bases. CDR3 length: 13 amino acids. Germline V gene data show CDR1 as SGHRS and CDR2 as YFSETQ. Trimming shortened V by 1 base and J by 7 bases, and 8 bases separated the two germline ends. CDR3 in DNA: TGCGCCAGCAGCTTGCCAGGAGGCGGGGAGCTGTTTTTT. Translated, it gives CASSLPGGGELFF. Using reference TRBV5-1 and TRBJ2-2 for the parts outside the CDR3, the full variable domain is KAGVTQTPRYLIKTRGQQVTLSCSPISGHRSVSWYQQTPGQGLQFLFEYFSETQRNKGNFPGRFSGRQFSNSRSEMNVSTLELGDSALYLCASSLPGGGELFFGEGSRLTVL.

This sequence joins TRBV25-1 and TRBJ1-4; perhaps TRBD1 as D (6 bases). V was clipped by 3 bases and J by 8 bases, with 10 bases between them. The length of the CDR3 is 13 residues. From germline, CDR1 is MGHDK and CDR2 SYGVNS. The CDR3 bases are TGTGCCAGCAGTGAGGGGCAGGGGGAAAAACTGTTTTTT. Amino acids: CASSEGQGEKLFF.